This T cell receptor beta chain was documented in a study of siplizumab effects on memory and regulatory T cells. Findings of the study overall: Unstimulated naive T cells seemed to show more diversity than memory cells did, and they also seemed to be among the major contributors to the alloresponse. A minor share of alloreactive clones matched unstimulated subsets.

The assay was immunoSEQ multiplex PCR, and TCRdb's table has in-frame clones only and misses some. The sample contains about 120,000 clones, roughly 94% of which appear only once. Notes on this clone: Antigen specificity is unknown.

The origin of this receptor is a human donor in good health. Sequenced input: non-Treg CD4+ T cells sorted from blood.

CDR3 sequence reads: CASSPSQGTGGSYNEQFF. CDR3 DNA sequence: TGTGCCAGCTCACCCTCCCAAGGAACAGGGGGCTCCTACAATGAGCAGTTCTTC. The V gene is TRBV18, the J gene TRBJ2-1, with 8 positions matching TRBD1. The length of the CDR3 is 18 residues. Trimming removed 3 bases from V and 0 bases from J; junction bases left unmatched: 10. Germline V gene data show CDR1 as KGHSH and CDR2 as LQKENI.